The T cell receptor beta chain under discussion was sequenced for a study of post-analysis software for immune sequencing data. The CDR3 is 16 amino acids. Germline values: CDR1 SEHNR, CDR2 FQNEAQ (reference sequence). V trimming: 6 bases; J trimming: 3 bases; junction bases outside the gene matches: 10. On this clonotype itself: Its specificity is unknown.

Study observations and caveats: Controls showed lower frequencies than patients for roughly 5 TRBV segments, and TRBV5-6, TRBV5-1 and TRBV20-1 were among these.

Unique molecular identifiers were built into the TCR beta cDNA libraries. TCRdb reprocessed the PCR reads with MiXCR, giving one entry per CDR3 protein. Of about 820,000 distinct CDR3 sequences listed, 53% are singletons. This sequence joins TRBV7-9 and TRBJ2-1, with 8 bases that match TRBD2. The clonotype originates from a girl aged 10-17 years with multiple sclerosis. Material: blood. The DNA for the CDR3 is TGTGCCAGCAGTCGGAACGGCGGGGGGAGCTACAATGAGCAGTTCTTC. It yields the protein CASSRNGGGSYNEQFF.